The 19 T cell receptor beta chains below come from one sample, sequenced in a study of early T cells in non-severe SARS-CoV-2 infection. Via MiXCR, TCRdb re-called the 5' RACE reads, giving one row per CDR3 protein. The table includes about 90,000 distinct CDR3 sequences, approximately 12% detected once. The source was whole blood, collected at baseline. The receptors were gathered from an adult who was a healthcare worker with PCR-confirmed SARS-CoV-2 infection or an uninfected control (not recorded which).

The chain couples TRBV18 to TRBJ2-7, with D possibly matching TRBD2 (5 bases). The CDR3 contains 14 residues. Per germline, CDR1 KGHSH and CDR2 LQKENI. With 4 bases removed from V and 3 bases from J, the gap between germline ends came to 13 bases. CDR3 protein: CASSRTGSFYEQYF. CDR3 nucleotides: TGTGCCAGCTCACGGACGGGATCCTTCTACGAGCAGTACTTC.

The chain couples TRBV11-2 to TRBJ2-3; D is unresolved. V was cut by 3 bases and J by 3 bases, with 7 bases left in between. Germline lookup yields CDR1 SGHAT and CDR2 FQNNGV. This CDR3 comprises 13 residues. CDR3 sequence: CASSFRLTDTQYF. The CDR3 DNA is TGTGCCAGCAGCTTCCGGCTTACAGATACGCAGTATTTT.

The V and J genes are TRBV2 and TRBJ1-1, with D unresolved. The CDR3 has 12 amino acids. Germline CDR1 is SNHLY and CDR2 is FYNNEI. V was pared by 7 bases and J by 11 bases, with 17 bases between. The CDR3 nucleotides read TGTGCCAGCACTCGAGAGGGAGAAGGGGCTTTCTTT. Its translation: CASTREGEGAFF.

The sample holds many counts of this clonotype. V is TRBV4-1 and J is TRBJ2-2; TRBD1 might be the D (6 bases). Trimming stripped 4 bases from V and 7 bases from J, with 16 bases between. CDR3 size: 15 residues. The germline V gene has CDR1 MGHRA and CDR2 YSYEKL. The CDR3 nucleotides read TGCGCCAGCAGCCCGCTAACAGGGAGTGACGGGGAGCTGTTTTTT. This gives the protein CASSPLTGSDGELFF.

This clonotype was counted only a few times. The chain carries TRBV7-2 and TRBJ2-5; 9 bases map to TRBD2. The V gene's germline CDR1 is SGHTA and CDR2 FQGNSA. This CDR3 comprises 19 residues. J lost 0 bases, V lost 5 bases, and 16 bases had no gene match. This chain's CDR3 is CASSQSSGTSTAYQETQYF. DNA of the CDR3: TGTGCCAGCAGCCAATCCTCCGGGACTAGCACCGCCTACCAAGAGACCCAGTACTTC.

This clonotype was observed a handful of times. The chain recombines TRBV18 with TRBJ2-7, with TRBD1 matching over 7 bases. With V trimmed by 2 bases and J by 6 bases, 7 bases remained unmatched. Germline CDR1 reads KGHSH; CDR2 reads LQKENI. The CDR3 is 14 amino acids. CDR3 nucleotides: TGTGCCAGCTCACCAACGGCGACAGGGCCCGAGCAGTACTTC. This codes for CASSPTATGPEQYF.

This clonotype was counted only a few times. The chain carries TRBV20-1 and TRBJ2-1; 7 nucleotides line up with TRBD2. The V and J ends lost 0 bases and 2 bases, in that order; junction bases with no gene match: 7. Germline V gene lookup returns CDR1 DFQATT and CDR2 SNEGSKA (reference sequence). CDR3 length: 16 amino acids. As DNA, the CDR3 is TGCAGTGCTAGAGAAGCTAGCGGTTTTCCCTACAATGAGCAGTTCTTC. Protein: CSAREASGFPYNEQFF.

The V call is TRBV11-2, the J call TRBJ2-5; 16 positions agree with TRBD2. The germline CDR1 and CDR2 sequences are SGHAT and FQNNGV. J gave up 10 bases and V 5 bases, and 7 bases lay outside the gene matches. CDR3 size: 15 residues. CDR3 sequence: CASSLGTSGREGQYF. CDR3 nucleotides: TGTGCCAGCAGCCTAGGGACTAGCGGGAGGGAAGGCCAGTACTTC.

The chain carries TRBV5-1 and TRBJ1-1; D gene uncertain. Germline lookup yields CDR1 SGHRS and CDR2 YFSETQ. CDR3 length: 13 residues. Trimming took off 7 bases at V and 5 bases at J, with 15 bases between the two ends. As DNA, the CDR3 is TGCGCCAGCTTAAGTCTGCCGGGGACTGAAGCTTTCTTT. Translating gives CASLSLPGTEAFF.

The V call is TRBV30, the J call TRBJ1-5; the D is unclear. The V gene's germline CDR1 is GTSNPN and CDR2 SVGIG (reference sequence). The V and J ends lost 8 bases and 4 bases respectively, with 3 bases between them. This CDR3 region has 9 residues. The CDR3: CAENQPQHF. The CDR3 nucleotides read TGTGCCGAGAATCAGCCCCAGCATTTT.

V is TRBV15 and J is TRBJ2-3; unclear D gene. Per the germline V gene, CDR1 is LNHNV and CDR2 is YYDKDF (reference sequence). The V gene lost 1 base and the J gene lost 2 bases, with 4 bases spanning the gap. The CDR3 runs to 13 residues. The CDR3 loop reads CATSRVSTDTQYF. As DNA, the CDR3 is TGTGCCACCAGCAGAGTGTCCACAGATACGCAGTATTTT.

This clonotype was seen a few times. The genes are TRBV30 and TRBJ2-2; D possibly corresponds to TRBD1 (5 bases). CDR1 and CDR2 from the germline V gene are GTSNPN and SVGIG (reference sequence). The V end was cut by 6 bases, the J end by 3 bases, with 8 bases between. The CDR3 runs to 12 residues. This CDR3 reads CACHRHTGELFF. In DNA form, the CDR3 reads TGTGCCTGCCACAGGCACACCGGGGAGCTGTTTTTT.

The genes are TRBV28 and TRBJ2-2; 7 bases align to TRBD2. The V gene end was trimmed by 6 bases and the J gene end by 5 bases; junction bases not matched to a gene: 3. The CDR3 length is 13 residues. Germline CDR1 reads MDHEN; CDR2 reads SYDVKM. Written as DNA, the CDR3 is TGTGCCAGCAGAACTAGCGTAACCGGGGAGCTGTTTTTT. This sequence encodes CASRTSVTGELFF.

This clonotype was found once. This chain links TRBV5-4 with TRBJ2-7; 9 nucleotides match TRBD2. V was pared by 4 bases and J by 3 bases, with 5 bases of the junction left unmatched. CDR3 length equals 14 residues. The germline gives CDR1 SGHNT, CDR2 YYREEE (reference sequence). The CDR3 is CASSLAGQGYEQYF. CDR3 coding DNA: TGTGCCAGCAGCCTAGCGGGGCAGGGCTACGAGCAGTACTTC.

This clonotype was seen repeatedly, ten times or more. The chain combines TRBV20-1 with TRBJ2-7; 9 bases are a match to TRBD2. The CDR3 is 15 amino acids. With V trimmed by 3 bases and J by 3 bases, 9 bases remained unmatched. Germline CDR1 reads DFQATT; CDR2 reads SNEGSKA (reference sequence). The CDR3 bases are TGCAGTGCTAGTTCTTCGGGACTAGCCAACTACGAGCAGTACTTC. Translated: CSASSSGLANYEQYF.

This clonotype was found once. The J gene is TRBJ2-5, the V gene TRBV29-1; D may be TRBD2 (6 bases). Germline CDR1 SQVTM, CDR2 ANQGSEA. The CDR3 is 13 amino acids. With 4 bases removed from V and 5 bases from J, the gap between germline ends came to 14 bases. Here the CDR3 DNA reads TGCAGCGTTGCGCCACGAGCGGGTGAGACCCAGTACTTC. This encodes CSVAPRAGETQYF.

Only one count was recorded for this clonotype. V gene TRBV5-4 combines with J gene TRBJ2-7; TRBD2 agrees at 14 bases. The CDR3 is 15 residues long. Per the germline V gene, CDR1 is SGHNT and CDR2 is YYREEE (reference sequence). J was trimmed by 4 bases and V by 2 bases; bases with no gene match: 2. CDR3 residues: CASSFGTSGSYEQYF. In nucleotides, the CDR3 is TGTGCCAGCAGCTTCGGGACTAGCGGGAGTTACGAGCAGTACTTC.

This clonotype was seen ten or more times. The chain recombines TRBV28 with TRBJ2-1, with D hard to call. CDR1 and CDR2 (germline): MDHEN, SYDVKM. The germline V and J ends were trimmed by 3 bases and 15 bases, with 15 bases remaining between them. The CDR3 consists of 12 residues. In DNA, the CDR3 is TGTGCCAGCAGTTTTGGTACCCTCGGAGTGTTCTTC. Its protein product is CASSFGTLGVFF.

This chain joins TRBV20-1 and TRBJ2-5; the match to TRBD1 covers 8 bases. CDR3 size: 12 residues. Germline V gene data show CDR1 as DFQATT and CDR2 as SNEGSKA (reference sequence). The V and J ends lost 3 bases and 5 bases, in that order; junction bases with no gene match: 2. The DNA for the CDR3 is TGCAGTGCTAGGACAGGGGCGGAGACCCAGTACTTC. It codes for CSARTGAETQYF.